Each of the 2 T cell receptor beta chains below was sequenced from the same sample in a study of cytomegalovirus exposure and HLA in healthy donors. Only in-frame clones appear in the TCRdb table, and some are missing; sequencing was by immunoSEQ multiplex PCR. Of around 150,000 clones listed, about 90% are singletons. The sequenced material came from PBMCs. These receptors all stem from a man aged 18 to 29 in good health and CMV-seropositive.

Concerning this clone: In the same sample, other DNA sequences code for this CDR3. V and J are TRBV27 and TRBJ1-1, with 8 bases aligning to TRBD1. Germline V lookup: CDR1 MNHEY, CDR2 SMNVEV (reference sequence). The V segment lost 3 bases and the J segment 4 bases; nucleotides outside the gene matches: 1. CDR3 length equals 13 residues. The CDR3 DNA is TGTGCCAGCAGTTTGACAGGGGCCACTGAAGCTTTCTTT. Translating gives CASSLTGATEAFF.

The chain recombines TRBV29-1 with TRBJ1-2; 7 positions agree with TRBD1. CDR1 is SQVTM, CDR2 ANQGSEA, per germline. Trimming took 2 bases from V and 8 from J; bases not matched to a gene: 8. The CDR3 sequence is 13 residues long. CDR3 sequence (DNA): TGCAGCGTTGAACGGCAGGGGGGAGAAGGCTACACCTTC. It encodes CSVERQGGEGYTF.